The source of this TCR beta chain is a study of human T cells and chemical hapten exposure. Study context: Patch tests applied 0.01% DPC to the upper back, read at 6 days.

The time point was: patch test 1, 2 weeks after DPC sensitization. This sample's treatment: therapeutic diphenylcyclopropenone sensitization with weekly scalp DPC. Findings and limits, study-wide: Expanded TCR counts at PT1 went up together with patch test score, a positive correlation.

TCRdb re-analysed the RACE reads in MiXCR, keeping a single row per CDR3 protein. This sample has about 99,000 distinct CDR3 sequences; around 12% occur once, and the top ten carry approximately 2.1%. A remark on this clonotype: Its antigen is unknown.

CDR3 size: 12 residues. The V and J ends lost 5 bases and 2 bases respectively, with 10 bases between them. Germline lookup yields CDR1 SQVTM and CDR2 ANQGSEA. The rearrangement uses TRBV29-1 and TRBJ2-7, with D unclear. Sequencing was performed on whole blood, taken in connection with sensitization to the hapten diphenylcyclopropenone (DPC). The TCR originated in a woman aged 35 to 49 with alopecia areata. Some clones in this sample may be carry-over from other donors' samples. CDR3 loop: CSVSLAAYEQYF. The CDR3 DNA follows: TGCAGCGTTTCTTTGGCAGCCTACGAGCAGTACTTC.